The 20 T cell receptor beta chains listed next were all sequenced from one sample in a study of yellow fever vaccine responses in identical twins (dated by TCRdb to about 2018). The library was built by means of RT-PCR. Sequenced on an Illumina HiSeq 2500. TCRdb trimmed public reads at Q25 via fastp, called clones via MiXCR and kept in-frame beta chains. Rows with one shared CDR3 protein collapse into an entry with the most common genes and DNA. A total of approximately 5,000 distinct CDR3 sequences appear in this sample, approximately 70% of them only once. Of the sample, 1.5% to 2% falls within the top ten clones. This material consisted of T cells from blood (PBMCs), unsorted or a sorted subset (not recorded which), taken before or after yellow fever vaccination (not recorded which). The source is a young woman who received the yellow fever vaccine. Donor details come from another sample of the same person, matched by shared clones.

V is TRBV13 and J is TRBJ1-1; 8 positions match TRBD1. From germline, CDR1 is PRHDT and CDR2 FYEKMQ (reference sequence). Trimming cost V 6 bases and J 0 bases; bases outside gene matches: 6. This CDR3 is 15 amino acids long. The CDR3 sequence: CASRSGGRMNTEAFF. The CDR3 nucleotides are TGTGCCAGCAGATCAGGGGGCCGGATGAACACTGAAGCTTTCTTT.

The chain links TRBV5-1 to TRBJ1-3; TRBD1 matches 7 bases. The V and J ends lost 3 bases and 7 bases, in that order; junction bases with no gene match: 13. CDR3 length: 16 amino acids. Looked up from germline, CDR1 is SGHRS and CDR2 is YFSETQ. The CDR3 region is CASSSERTGTGNTIYF. The CDR3 region has the DNA TGCGCCAGCAGCTCCGAACGGACAGGTACAGGGAACACCATATATTTT.

The V gene is TRBV5-1, the J gene TRBJ2-5; D ambiguous. The V end was cut by 4 bases, the J end by 1 base, with 8 bases between. In germline, CDR1 is SGHRS, CDR2 YFSETQ. The CDR3 extends over 13 amino acids. The CDR3 bases are TGCGCCAGCAGCCCTGGGCCCCAAGAGACCCAGTACTTC. This sequence encodes CASSPGPQETQYF.

The V call is TRBV2, the J call TRBJ2-2; D is unresolved. This CDR3 comprises 13 residues. Trimming stripped 3 bases from V and 7 bases from J, with 9 bases between. CDR1 and CDR2 from the germline V gene are SNHLY and FYNNEI. CDR3 loop: CASSDVSFGELFF. The CDR3 DNA is TGTGCCAGCAGTGACGTATCTTTCGGGGAGCTGTTTTTT.

V is TRBV4-1 and J is TRBJ2-6; tentatively, D is TRBD1 (6 bases). Germline CDR1 MGHRA, CDR2 YSYEKL. This CDR3 is built from 16 residues. V was shortened by 1 base and J by 0 bases, with 7 bases between the two germline ends. CDR3 nucleotide sequence: TGCGCCAGCAGCCAAGTAGGGGGCTCTGGGGCCAACGTCCTGACTTTC. Translation: CASSQVGGSGANVLTF.

The gene calls are TRBV15 and TRBJ1-5; tentative D call: TRBD1 (5 bases). Germline V lookup: CDR1 LNHNV, CDR2 YYDKDF (reference sequence). Trimming took 0 bases from V and 1 from J, leaving 13 bases between them. There are 17 residues in the CDR3. The CDR3 nucleotides read TGTGCCACCAGCAGAGATTGGGGGGAGGTGAGCAATCAGCCCCAGCATTTT. This codes for CATSRDWGEVSNQPQHF.

The CDR3 nucleotides read TGCAGCGTTGAGGGACAGCTCTCTAGCACAGATACGCAGTATTTT. Its protein is CSVEGQLSSTDTQYF. The chain carries TRBV29-1 and TRBJ2-3, with 7 bases fitting TRBD1. Germline CDR1 SQVTM, CDR2 ANQGSEA. This CDR3 region has 15 residues. J lost 0 bases, V lost 3 bases, and 6 bases had no gene match.

The chain is built from TRBV2 and TRBJ2-1, with 10 bases that match TRBD2. J was trimmed by 4 bases and V by 3 bases; bases with no gene match: 3. Germline V lookup: CDR1 SNHLY, CDR2 FYNNEI. The CDR3 consists of 15 residues. The DNA for the CDR3 is TGTGCCAGCAGTGACGCTAGCGGGGGATACAATGAGCAGTTCTTC. Translation: CASSDASGGYNEQFF.

Only a few counts were recorded for this clonotype. The J gene is TRBJ2-1, the V gene TRBV12-3 or TRBV12-4; 9 positions agree with TRBD2. The CDR3 has 14 amino acids. V dropped 6 bases and J dropped 12; count of bases not matched to a gene: 12. The CDR3 region has the DNA TGTGCCAGCAGAACAGCGGGAGGAGCGTATGGGCAGTTCTTC. Translating it yields CASRTAGGAYGQFF.

The chain couples TRBV3-1 to TRBJ1-2; a weak D match, TRBD1 (6 bases). CDR1 is LGHDT, CDR2 YNNKEL, per germline (reference sequence). There are 14 residues in the CDR3. The germline V and J ends were trimmed by 3 bases and 0 bases, with 8 bases remaining between them. CDR3 residues: CASSQTGSNYGYTF. As DNA, the CDR3 is TGTGCCAGCAGCCAGACAGGTTCTAACTATGGCTACACCTTC.

This clonotype was counted between two and nine times. J is TRBJ2-7 and V is TRBV11-3; tentatively, D is TRBD2 (6 bases). In germline, CDR1 is SGHNT, CDR2 YENEEA. The ends were cut back, 8 bases at V and 0 bases at J, with 14 bases in the middle. This CDR3 has 14 residues. CDR3 sequence (DNA): TGTGCCAGCGCTGCTGGCGGGGACTCCTACGAGCAGTACTTC. It specifies CASAAGGDSYEQYF.

The chain combines TRBV10-1 with TRBJ2-5; possible D gene TRBD2, 5 bases. The CDR3 is 11 residues long. Trimming shortened V by 7 bases and J by 5 bases, and 8 bases separated the two germline ends. Germline CDR1 and CDR2: WNHNN and SYGVQD (reference sequence). In DNA, the CDR3 is TGCGCCAGCACTCGGAGGGAGACCCAGTACTTC. Translating gives CASTRRETQYF.

This chain connects TRBV11-1 to TRBJ2-5, with D hard to call. Looked up from germline, CDR1 is SGHAT and CDR2 is FQDESV (reference sequence). The V and J ends lost 5 bases and 1 base respectively, with 20 bases between them. The CDR3 has 17 residues. This chain's CDR3 is CASSPRVNTQSQETQYF. The DNA of the CDR3 is TGTGCCAGCAGCCCCCGCGTGAATACACAATCCCAAGAGACCCAGTACTTC.

The chain uses TRBV23-1 and TRBJ1-5; TRBD1 is a possible D gene (5 bases). TRBV23-1 is recorded as an ORF, its role being uncertain. V lost 5 bases and J 4 bases, leaving 9 bases between the germline ends. This CDR3 contains 13 residues. The CDR3 region is CASSTGSNQPQHF. CDR3 sequence (DNA): TGCGCCAGCAGTACAGGCTCAAATCAGCCCCAGCATTTT.

The CDR3 coding sequence is TGTGCCAGCAGTCCTGACAGCCAAGAGACCCAGTACTTC. Its protein product is CASSPDSQETQYF. This chain uses TRBV2 with TRBJ2-5, with D possibly TRBD1 on 5 matching bases. This CDR3 is built from 13 residues. Germline CDR1 is SNHLY and CDR2 is FYNNEI. Trimming took 5 bases from V and 1 from J, leaving 8 bases between them.

The rearrangement links TRBV5-1 to TRBJ2-2; TRBD1 matches at 7 bases. The CDR3 extends over 15 amino acids. V lost 4 bases and J lost 1; bases outside the gene matches: 4. Germline assignment: CDR1 SGHRS and CDR2 YFSETQ. CDR3 sequence reads: CASSVTGMNTGELFF. CDR3 nucleotides: TGCGCCAGCAGCGTGACAGGGATGAACACCGGGGAGCTGTTTTTT.

The genes are TRBV15 and TRBJ2-7, with TRBD2 matching 14 bases. The CDR3 sequence is 15 residues long. Germline CDR1 LNHNV, CDR2 YYDKDF (reference sequence). The trim removed 3 bases at V and 4 bases at J, leaving 2 bases unmatched. CDR3 region: CATSSGTSGSYEQYF. Here the CDR3 DNA reads TGTGCCACCAGCAGCGGGACTAGCGGGAGTTACGAGCAGTACTTC.

The chain uses TRBV15 and TRBJ1-1, with D possibly being TRBD1 (6 bases). In germline, CDR1 is LNHNV, CDR2 YYDKDF (reference sequence). V lost 0 bases and J 5 bases, leaving 13 bases between the germline ends. This CDR3 is built from 15 residues. The CDR3 bases are TGTGCCACCAGCAGAGATTTAGGGGGAAGGACTGAAGCTTTCTTT. As protein: CATSRDLGGRTEAFF.

The genes are TRBV20-1 and TRBJ2-7, with TRBD2 identical over 10 bases. The CDR3 spans 14 residues. After removal of 2 bases from V and 2 bases from J, the junction contained 3 bases not matched to a gene. Germline CDR1 is DFQATT and CDR2 is SNEGSKA (reference sequence). CDR3 sequence: CSARLLAGTYEQYF. Here the CDR3 DNA reads TGCAGTGCTAGACTACTAGCGGGGACCTACGAGCAGTACTTC.

This clonotype was detected once. CDR3 in DNA: TGTGCCATCAGTGACCCAGGGATCTCCACTGAAGCTTTCTTT. It yields the protein CAISDPGISTEAFF. J is TRBJ1-1 and V is TRBV10-3, with D possibly being TRBD1 (5 bases). Germline CDR1 is ENHRY and CDR2 is SYGVKD. CDR3 length equals 14 residues. Trimming left V 3 bases short and J 4 bases short, with 12 bases between.